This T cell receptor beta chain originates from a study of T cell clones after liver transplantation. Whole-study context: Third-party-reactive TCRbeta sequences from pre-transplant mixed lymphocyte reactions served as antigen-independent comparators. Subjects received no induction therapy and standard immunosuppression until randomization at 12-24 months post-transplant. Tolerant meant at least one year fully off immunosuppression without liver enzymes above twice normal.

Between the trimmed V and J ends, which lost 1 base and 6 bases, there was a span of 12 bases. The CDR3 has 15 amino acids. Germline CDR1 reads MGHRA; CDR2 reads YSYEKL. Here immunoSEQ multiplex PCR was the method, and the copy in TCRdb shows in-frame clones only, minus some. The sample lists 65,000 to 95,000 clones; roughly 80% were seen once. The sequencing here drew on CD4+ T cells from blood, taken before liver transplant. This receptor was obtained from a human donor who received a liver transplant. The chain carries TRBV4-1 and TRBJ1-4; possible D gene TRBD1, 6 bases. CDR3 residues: CASSQGDRWDEKLFF. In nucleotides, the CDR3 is TGCGCCAGCAGCCAAGGCGACAGGTGGGATGAAAAACTGTTTTTT.